This TCR beta chain comes out of a study of T cells in Graves' hyperthyroidism and ophthalmopathy. TCR beta CDR3 region amplification was performed from RNA transcripts. RT-PCR in the first round (using the HTBI primer set) targeted the TCR CDR3. TCRdb reprocessed the multiplex PCR reads with MiXCR, giving one entry per CDR3 protein. The sample has 380,000 or so distinct CDR3 sequences, about 13% seen once. Clinical symptoms, serum thyroxine and TRAb, thyroid ultrasound and orbital computed tomography together formed the diagnostic basis. Isolation of PBMCs was performed on about 9.9 ml fresh peripheral blood. The sample consisted of blood. The sequence came from a man aged 30-40 years with Graves' hyperthyroidism that later progressed to Graves' ophthalmopathy.

The CDR3 is CSARGTSNQPQHF. DNA for the CDR3: TGCAGTGCTAGAGGGACTAGCAATCAGCCCCAGCATTTT. The V gene is TRBV20-1, the J gene TRBJ1-5, with D unresolved. Germline CDR1 and CDR2: DFQATT and SNEGSKA (reference sequence). CDR3 length: 13 amino acids. Trimming removed 1 base at V and 0 bases at J, with 4 bases between.